Detailed here is one T cell receptor (beta chain). This clone's antigen is unknown. No base quality values were provided; no much bigger clone lies one nucleotide off. This record belongs to a study of blood T cell repertoires in COVID-19 (dated by TCRdb to the early 2020s). Concerning the study at large: Samples from collaborators originated in the United States, Italy and Spain and spanned both the acute and convalescent phases of COVID-19. The prospective study material was composed of cDNA or gDNA derived from T cells, B-cell-depleted T cells, or PBMCs. The dataset comprised deeply sampled blood TCRbeta repertoires from subjects exposed to, actively infected with, or recovered from COVID-19. The repertoires were released in a freely available public database meant as a resource for research on the immune response to SARS-CoV-2. The samples were drawn from the first 160 participants of the ongoing ImmuneRACE study and from some 1,300 subjects provided by 6 global collaborators. The sample metadata nearly always contained a de-identified subject ID, COVID-19 status, age in years and sex. Where HLA class I and class II types were available, the types were taken from metadata supplied by the sample provider, not from assay-based typing. Findings and caveats that apply to the study as a whole: Clinical and demographic metadata were provided uncurated, with the amount varying by source and participant.

The immunoSEQ Assay, a bias-controlled multiplex PCR, was used to amplify TCRbeta CDR3 regions from genomic DNA. Regarding the original processing steps: Within the assay, amplification of reference gene primers was used to estimate how many nucleated cells each sample contained. To quantify the absolute abundance of each unique TCRbeta CDR3 rearrangement, sequence reads were collapsed and filtered. For each sample, productive Simpson clonality was calculated as the square root of Simpson's diversity index across productive rearrangements. Drawn from immuneACCESS, this table holds only the in-frame rearrangements with V and J called that TCRdb kept. Clones are partly lost; checked studies trace under half to an unresolved V gene and leave the rest unexplained. That table furnishes V, J and clone size, whereas the DNA furnished D and trimming. Counted in this sample were fewer than 110,000 clones; more than 70% of them appeared once. The top ten clonotypes cover under 5.5% of the sample.

Each collaborating institution followed its own protocols to collect whole blood in K2EDTA tubes. For TCRbeta analysis, collaborators shipped samples as frozen whole blood, isolated PBMCs, or DNA extracted from either of those sample types. This TCR was sampled from a man aged 40-49 years with active or convalescent COVID-19. The sample was peripheral blood.

CDR3 sequence: CASSLVIHDNSYEQYF. The DNA sequence is TGTGCCAGCAGCCTCGTCATACATGATAACTCCTACGAGCAGTACTTC. The chain joins TRBV11-2 to TRBJ2-7; the D gene is not confidently resolved. V and J lose 5 bases and 0 bases, and a span of 17 bases separates them. Sequences SGHAT (CDR1) and FQNNGV (CDR2) are obtained from the germline V gene. The CDR3 runs 16 residues from the cysteine to the phenylalanine. Only the CDR3 DNA stays, 48 bases, in frame from base 1.